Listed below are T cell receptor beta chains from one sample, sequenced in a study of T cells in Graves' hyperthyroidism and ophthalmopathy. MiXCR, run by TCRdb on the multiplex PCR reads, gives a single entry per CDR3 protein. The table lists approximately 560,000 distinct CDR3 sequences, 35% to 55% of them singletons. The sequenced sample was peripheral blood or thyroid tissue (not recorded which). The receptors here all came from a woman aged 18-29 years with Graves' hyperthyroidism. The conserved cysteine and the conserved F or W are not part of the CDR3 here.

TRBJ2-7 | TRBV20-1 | SARDRMGLAGGPEQY
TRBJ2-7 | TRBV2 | ASSAGIRSYEQY
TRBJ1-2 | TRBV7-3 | AWRTGQINYGYT
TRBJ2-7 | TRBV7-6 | AWVKGGSYEQY
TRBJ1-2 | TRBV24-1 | ATPPRTGGIGYT
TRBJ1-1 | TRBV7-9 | ASSSLDTPMNTEAF
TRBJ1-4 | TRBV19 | ASRREGFNEKLF
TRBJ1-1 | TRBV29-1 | SSRQGGEAF
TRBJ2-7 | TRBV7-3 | ASSVLRTDEQY
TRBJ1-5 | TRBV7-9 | ASSPAGGSNQPQH
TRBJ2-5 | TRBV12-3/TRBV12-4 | ASSSPATWVETQY
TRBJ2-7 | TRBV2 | ASSASRSGEQY
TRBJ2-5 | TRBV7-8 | ASHSQGLETQY
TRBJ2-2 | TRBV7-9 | ASSWTPAGTGELF
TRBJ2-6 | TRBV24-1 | ATSATGANVLT
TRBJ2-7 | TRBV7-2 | ASSWGSPRDEQY
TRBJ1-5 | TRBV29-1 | SVGQGSQPQH
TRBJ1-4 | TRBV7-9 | ASSLARGHDEKLF
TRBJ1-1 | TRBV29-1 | SARQGGGEAF
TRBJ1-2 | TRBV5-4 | ASSLAGQGALNYGYT
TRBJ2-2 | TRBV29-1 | SVEELAGGGTGELF
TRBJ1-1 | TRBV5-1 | ASSFGAGVAF
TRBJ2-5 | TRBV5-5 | ASSKRTGVQETQY
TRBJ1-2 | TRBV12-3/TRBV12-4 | ASSERTVGSYT
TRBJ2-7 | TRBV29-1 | SVERENSYEQY
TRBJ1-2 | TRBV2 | ASSRYPGQGATGYT
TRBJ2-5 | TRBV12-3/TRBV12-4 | ASSTRRGQETQY
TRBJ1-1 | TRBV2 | ASSERRAKNTEAF
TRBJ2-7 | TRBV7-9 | ATTIAGQEQY
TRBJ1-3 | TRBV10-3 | AISGRDGGAIY
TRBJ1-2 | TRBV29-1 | SVQGFNYGYT
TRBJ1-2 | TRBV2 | ASNNPGGGWYGYT
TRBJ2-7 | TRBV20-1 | SARTSGGLLGEQY
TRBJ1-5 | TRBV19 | ASSGDRSFLNQPQH
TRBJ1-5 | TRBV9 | ASSRVGGNQPQH
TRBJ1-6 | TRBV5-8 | ASSWAGPSNSPLH
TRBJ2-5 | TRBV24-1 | ATSDHDRGRDEQY
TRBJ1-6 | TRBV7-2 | ASSSRQMENSPLH
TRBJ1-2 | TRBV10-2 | ASSLSDNYGYT
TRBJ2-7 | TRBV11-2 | ASSPPSASYEQY
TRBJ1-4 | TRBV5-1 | ASSIGQFNEKLF
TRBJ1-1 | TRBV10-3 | ASSYGGETEAF
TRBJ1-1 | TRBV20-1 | SASTDINTEAF
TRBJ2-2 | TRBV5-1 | ASYEVGELF
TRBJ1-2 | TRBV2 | ASSGTSDGYT
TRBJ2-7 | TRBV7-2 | ASSQNTGDSGEQY
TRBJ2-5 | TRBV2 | ASSRTFQYQETQY
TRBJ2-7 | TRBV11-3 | ASSQGIGGYEQY